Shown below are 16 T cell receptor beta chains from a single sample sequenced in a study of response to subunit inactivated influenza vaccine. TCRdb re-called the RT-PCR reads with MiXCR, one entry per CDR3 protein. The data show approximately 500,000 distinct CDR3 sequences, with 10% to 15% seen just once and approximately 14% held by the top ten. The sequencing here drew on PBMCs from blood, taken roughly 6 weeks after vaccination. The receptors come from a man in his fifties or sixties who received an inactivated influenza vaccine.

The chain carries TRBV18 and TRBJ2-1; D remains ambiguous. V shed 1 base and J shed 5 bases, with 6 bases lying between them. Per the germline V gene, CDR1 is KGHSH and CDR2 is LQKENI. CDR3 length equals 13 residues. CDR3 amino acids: CASSPRADNEQFF. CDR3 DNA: TGTGCCAGCTCACCACGGGCTGACAATGAGCAGTTCTTC.

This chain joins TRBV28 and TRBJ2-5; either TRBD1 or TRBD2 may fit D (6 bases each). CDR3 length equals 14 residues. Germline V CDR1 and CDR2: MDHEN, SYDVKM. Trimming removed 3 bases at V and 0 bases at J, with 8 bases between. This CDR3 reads CASSFGGHQETQYF. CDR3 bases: TGTGCCAGCAGTTTCGGGGGCCACCAAGAGACCCAGTACTTC.

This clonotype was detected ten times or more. Here the CDR3 DNA reads TGTGCCAGCAGTTCCCTTGCCTACGAGCAGTACTTC. Translated: CASSSLAYEQYF. The chain is built from TRBV6-5 and TRBJ2-7; the D is unclear. V lost 4 bases, J lost 2 bases, and 6 bases lay in between. The CDR3 has 12 residues. Germline CDR1 and CDR2: MNHEY and SVGAGI.

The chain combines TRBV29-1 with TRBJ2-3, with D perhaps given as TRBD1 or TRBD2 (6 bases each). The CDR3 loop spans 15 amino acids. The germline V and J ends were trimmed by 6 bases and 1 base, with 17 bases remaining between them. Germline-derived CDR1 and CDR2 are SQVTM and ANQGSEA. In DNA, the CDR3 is TGCAGCGTGAGGGGGGCCCCTCTCGGCACAGATACGCAGTATTTT. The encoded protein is CSVRGAPLGTDTQYF.

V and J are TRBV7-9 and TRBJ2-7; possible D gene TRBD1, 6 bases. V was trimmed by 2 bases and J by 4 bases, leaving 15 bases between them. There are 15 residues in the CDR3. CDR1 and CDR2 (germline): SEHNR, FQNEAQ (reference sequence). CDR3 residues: CASSLFPRTDYEQYF. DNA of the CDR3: TGTGCCAGCAGCTTATTTCCACGGACAGATTACGAGCAGTACTTC.

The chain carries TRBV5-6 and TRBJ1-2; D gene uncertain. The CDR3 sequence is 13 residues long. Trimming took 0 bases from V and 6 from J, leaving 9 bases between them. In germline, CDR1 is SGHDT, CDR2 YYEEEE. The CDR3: CASSLASADGYTF. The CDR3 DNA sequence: TGTGCCAGCAGCTTGGCGTCGGCGGATGGCTACACCTTC.

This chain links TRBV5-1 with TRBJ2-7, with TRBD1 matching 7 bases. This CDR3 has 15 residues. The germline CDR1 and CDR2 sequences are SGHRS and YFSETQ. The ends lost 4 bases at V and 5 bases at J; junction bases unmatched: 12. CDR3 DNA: TGCGCCAGCAGCCCTGGGGCGACAGGGATCCACGAGCAGTACTTC. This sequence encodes CASSPGATGIHEQYF.

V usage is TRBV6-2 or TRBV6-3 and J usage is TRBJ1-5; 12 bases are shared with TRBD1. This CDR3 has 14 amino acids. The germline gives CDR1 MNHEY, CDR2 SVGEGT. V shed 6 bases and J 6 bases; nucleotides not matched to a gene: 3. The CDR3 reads CASRGTGGGQPQHF. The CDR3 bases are TGTGCCAGCAGGGGGACAGGGGGCGGTCAGCCCCAGCATTTT.

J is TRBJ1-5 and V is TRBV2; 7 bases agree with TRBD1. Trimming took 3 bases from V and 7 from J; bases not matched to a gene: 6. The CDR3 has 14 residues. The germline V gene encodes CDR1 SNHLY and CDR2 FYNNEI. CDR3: CASSDGDSYQPQHF. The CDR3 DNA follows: TGTGCCAGCAGTGACGGGGACAGTTACCAGCCCCAGCATTTT.

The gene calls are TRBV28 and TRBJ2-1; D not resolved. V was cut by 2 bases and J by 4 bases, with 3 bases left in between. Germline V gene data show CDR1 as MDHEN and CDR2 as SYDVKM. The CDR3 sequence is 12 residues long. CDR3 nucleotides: TGTGCCAGCAGTTTAATGTACAATGAGCAGTTCTTC. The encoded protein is CASSLMYNEQFF.

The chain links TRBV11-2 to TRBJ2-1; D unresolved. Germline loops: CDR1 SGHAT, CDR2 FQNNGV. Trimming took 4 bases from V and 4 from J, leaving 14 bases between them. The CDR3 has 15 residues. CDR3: CASSSPGYLYNEQFF. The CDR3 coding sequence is TGTGCCAGCAGCTCCCCTGGGTATTTGTACAATGAGCAGTTCTTC.

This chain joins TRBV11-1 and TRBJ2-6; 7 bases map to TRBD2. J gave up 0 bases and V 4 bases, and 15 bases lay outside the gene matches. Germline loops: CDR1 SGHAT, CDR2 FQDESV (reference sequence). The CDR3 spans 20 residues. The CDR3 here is CASSSSLAGRGGSGANVLTF. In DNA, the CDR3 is TGTGCCAGCAGCTCATCTCTCGCGGGGAGGGGCGGCTCTGGGGCCAACGTCCTGACTTTC.

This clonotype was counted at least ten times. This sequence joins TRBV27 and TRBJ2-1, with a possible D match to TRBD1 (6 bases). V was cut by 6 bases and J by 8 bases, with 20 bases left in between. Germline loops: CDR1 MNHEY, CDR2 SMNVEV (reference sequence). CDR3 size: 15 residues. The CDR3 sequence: CASRDSGHPLDEQFF. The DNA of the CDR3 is TGTGCCAGCAGAGATTCGGGACATCCCCTCGATGAGCAGTTCTTC.

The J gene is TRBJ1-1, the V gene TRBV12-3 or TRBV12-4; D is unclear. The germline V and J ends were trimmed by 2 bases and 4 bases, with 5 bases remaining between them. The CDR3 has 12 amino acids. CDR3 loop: CASSLLGTEAFF. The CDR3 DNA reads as TGTGCCAGCAGTTTATTGGGCACTGAAGCTTTCTTT.

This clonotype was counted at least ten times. CDR3: CASSLIGGGTDTQYF. CDR3 in DNA: TGTGCCAGCAGTTTAATAGGCGGGGGCACAGATACGCAGTATTTT. This chain links TRBV27 with TRBJ2-3; possibly TRBD2 for D (6 bases). Germline assignment: CDR1 MNHEY and CDR2 SMNVEV (reference sequence). Deletions cut 2 bases from V and 1 base from J, with 10 bases between. The CDR3 consists of 15 residues.

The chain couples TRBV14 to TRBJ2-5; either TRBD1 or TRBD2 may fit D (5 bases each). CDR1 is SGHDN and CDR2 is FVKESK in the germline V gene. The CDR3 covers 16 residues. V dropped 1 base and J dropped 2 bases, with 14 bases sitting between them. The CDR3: CASSQGLGTTQETQYF. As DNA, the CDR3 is TGTGCCAGCAGCCAAGGGCTCGGGACCACACAAGAGACCCAGTACTTC. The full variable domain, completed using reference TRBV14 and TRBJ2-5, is EAGVTQFPSHSVIEKGQTVTLRCDPISGHDNLYWYRRVMGKEIKFLLHFVKESKQDESGMPNNRFLAERTGGTYSTLKVQPAELEDSGVYFCASSQGLGTTQETQYFGPGTRLLVL.